This is a list of T cell receptor beta chains from one sample in a study of radiotherapy plus CTLA-4 blockade in lung cancer. The assay was immunoSEQ multiplex PCR, and TCRdb's table has in-frame clones only and misses some. The profile shows 9,500 to 15,000 clones, 80% to 90% of them singletons. This specimen consisted of peripheral blood, obtained from a patient treated with radiotherapy plus ipilimumab. These receptors were obtained from a human donor with non-small cell lung cancer that progressed on radiotherapy plus ipilimumab. Both conserved end residues are part of each CDR3. Fields, in order: clone size, D gene, J gene, V gene, CDR3 DNA, CDR3 protein. D genes are given only for firm matches. Clone size appears in some rows only: once, few, many, or a class for an expanded clone.

clone_size: -
d_call: -
j_call: TRBJ1-1
v_call: TRBV19
cdr3_nt: TGTGCCAGTAGTACCGGGCTCGGGGGGACTGAAGCTTTCTTT
cdr3_aa: CASSTGLGGTEAFF

clone_size: -
d_call: -
j_call: TRBJ1-2
v_call: TRBV11-2
cdr3_nt: TGTGCCACCGTCAGGGGCGGTGGCTACACCTTC
cdr3_aa: CATVRGGGYTF

clone_size: -
d_call: -
j_call: TRBJ1-1
v_call: TRBV27
cdr3_nt: TGTGCCAGCAGTTTCTACGGTGTGAACACTGAAGCTTTCTTT
cdr3_aa: CASSFYGVNTEAFF

clone_size: -
d_call: -
j_call: TRBJ2-3
v_call: TRBV14
cdr3_nt: TGTGCCAGCAGGGGCTGGCAGACCACAGATACGCAGTATTTT
cdr3_aa: CASRGWQTTDTQYF

clone_size: -
d_call: -
j_call: TRBJ1-2
v_call: TRBV14
cdr3_nt: TGTGCCAGCAGCCCCATGGCAGGGTGGAACTATGGCTACACCTTC
cdr3_aa: CASSPMAGWNYGYTF

clone_size: -
d_call: TRBD1
j_call: TRBJ1-3
v_call: TRBV11-3
cdr3_nt: TGTGCCAGCAGCTTGGACAGGGTCTCTGGAAACACCATATATTTT
cdr3_aa: CASSLDRVSGNTIYF

clone_size: -
d_call: -
j_call: TRBJ2-3
v_call: TRBV4-1
cdr3_nt: TGCGCCAGCAGCCAACCTCGGCGGGGTATTTCAGATACGCAGTATTTT
cdr3_aa: CASSQPRRGISDTQYF

clone_size: -
d_call: -
j_call: TRBJ2-5
v_call: TRBV7-2
cdr3_nt: TGTGCCAGCAGCTTAGCGCTACGATTGGAGAGCGAGACCCAGTACTTC
cdr3_aa: CASSLALRLESETQYF

clone_size: once
d_call: -
j_call: TRBJ1-2
v_call: TRBV9
cdr3_nt: TGTGCCAGCAGCCTTGGAGACAGGCCAAATGGCTACACCTTC
cdr3_aa: CASSLGDRPNGYTF

clone_size: -
d_call: TRBD1
j_call: TRBJ1-6
v_call: TRBV5-1
cdr3_nt: TGCGCCAGCAGCTTTGAAAAAGGGGGCATCTCACCCCTCCACTTT
cdr3_aa: CASSFEKGGISPLHF

clone_size: -
d_call: TRBD1
j_call: TRBJ1-4
v_call: TRBV4-1
cdr3_nt: TGCGCCAGCAGCCAAGAGGGCAGGGGGCGCGGGAGTGAAAAACTGTTTTTT
cdr3_aa: CASSQEGRGRGSEKLFF

clone_size: -
d_call: -
j_call: TRBJ1-3
v_call: TRBV9
cdr3_nt: TGTGCCAGCAGCGTAGAGGGGCACTCTGGAAACACCATATATTTT
cdr3_aa: CASSVEGHSGNTIYF

clone_size: -
d_call: TRBD1
j_call: TRBJ2-7
v_call: TRBV7-2
cdr3_nt: TGTGCCAGCAGCGGAGGGACAGGGGGTACCGAGCAGTACTTC
cdr3_aa: CASSGGTGGTEQYF

clone_size: medium-sized
d_call: TRBD1
j_call: TRBJ2-7
v_call: TRBV9
cdr3_nt: TGTGCCAGCACTGGGACAGAGGGCTACGAGCAGTACTTC
cdr3_aa: CASTGTEGYEQYF

clone_size: -
d_call: TRBD1
j_call: TRBJ1-6
v_call: TRBV6-1
cdr3_nt: TGTGCCAGCAGTGAGGGGACAGGTTTTGATAATTCACCCCTCCACTTT
cdr3_aa: CASSEGTGFDNSPLHF

clone_size: -
d_call: -
j_call: TRBJ1-2
v_call: TRBV6-1
cdr3_nt: TGTGCCAGCAGTGAATGGAGGGGTCCCCCCTATGGCTACACCTTC
cdr3_aa: CASSEWRGPPYGYTF

clone_size: -
d_call: -
j_call: TRBJ1-2
v_call: TRBV2
cdr3_nt: TGTGCCAGCAGGGACTATGGCTACACCTTC
cdr3_aa: CASRDYGYTF

clone_size: -
d_call: -
j_call: TRBJ1-2
v_call: TRBV2
cdr3_nt: TGTGCCAGCAGTGTTGGGGGCTACACCTTC
cdr3_aa: CASSVGGYTF

clone_size: -
d_call: -
j_call: TRBJ1-3
v_call: TRBV21-1
cdr3_nt: TGTGCCAGCAGCAGTAGGTTACTACAACACGCACGAAACACCATATATTTT
cdr3_aa: CASSSRLLQHARNTIYF

clone_size: -
d_call: -
j_call: TRBJ1-6
v_call: TRBV6-4
cdr3_nt: TGTGCCAGCAGTGACAGGGGCAGGATCCAAGATTCACCCCTCCACTTT
cdr3_aa: CASSDRGRIQDSPLHF

clone_size: -
d_call: TRBD1
j_call: TRBJ2-7
v_call: TRBV5-1
cdr3_nt: TGCGCCAGCAGGTACGGGACAGGGGGACACGAGCAGTACTTC
cdr3_aa: CASRYGTGGHEQYF

clone_size: -
d_call: TRBD1
j_call: TRBJ2-7
v_call: TRBV14
cdr3_nt: TGTGCCAGCAGCCAAGCTGGGACAGGGTTATCGAGCTACGAGCAGTACTTC
cdr3_aa: CASSQAGTGLSSYEQYF

clone_size: -
d_call: -
j_call: TRBJ1-2
v_call: TRBV6-6
cdr3_nt: TGTGCCAGCAGTAAACAGGAGGGCTACACCTTC
cdr3_aa: CASSKQEGYTF

clone_size: -
d_call: TRBD1
j_call: TRBJ1-1
v_call: TRBV28
cdr3_nt: TGTGCCAGCAAGAGTGTCACAGGGGGCACTGAAGCTTTCTTT
cdr3_aa: CASKSVTGGTEAFF

clone_size: -
d_call: -
j_call: TRBJ2-5
v_call: TRBV5-1
cdr3_nt: TGCGCCAGCGGTCCTTCGTTGGAGCGGGAGACCCAGTACTTC
cdr3_aa: CASGPSLERETQYF

clone_size: -
d_call: TRBD1
j_call: TRBJ1-5
v_call: TRBV4-3
cdr3_nt: TGCGCCAGCAGCCAAGATACAGGGGGTAGCAATCAGCCCCAGCATTTT
cdr3_aa: CASSQDTGGSNQPQHF

clone_size: few
d_call: -
j_call: TRBJ1-4
v_call: TRBV19
cdr3_nt: TGTGCCAGTAGTATAACCACGTCAACTAATGAAAAACTGTTTTTT
cdr3_aa: CASSITTSTNEKLFF

clone_size: -
d_call: -
j_call: TRBJ2-7
v_call: TRBV6-5
cdr3_nt: TGTGCCAGCAGCCGGGACTACGAGCAGTACTTC
cdr3_aa: CASSRDYEQYF

clone_size: few
d_call: TRBD1
j_call: TRBJ1-1
v_call: TRBV7-2
cdr3_nt: TGTGCCAGCAGCTCACAGGGGATCACTGAAGCTTTCTTT
cdr3_aa: CASSSQGITEAFF

clone_size: -
d_call: TRBD2
j_call: TRBJ2-1
v_call: TRBV10-3
cdr3_nt: TGTGCCATCACGGCTAGCGGAAACAATGAGCAGTTCTTC
cdr3_aa: CAITASGNNEQFF

clone_size: -
d_call: -
j_call: TRBJ2-7
v_call: TRBV6-6
cdr3_nt: TGTGCCAGCAGTACGACGGCGCGTAAGGAGCAGTACTTC
cdr3_aa: CASSTTARKEQYF

clone_size: few
d_call: TRBD1
j_call: TRBJ2-7
v_call: TRBV27
cdr3_nt: TGTGCCAGCAGTTTACAACAGGGGGCCCCCTACGAGCAGTACTTC
cdr3_aa: CASSLQQGAPYEQYF

clone_size: -
d_call: TRBD2
j_call: TRBJ2-6
v_call: TRBV14
cdr3_nt: TGTGCCAGCAGCCACGTCGGCGGGGGGGCCTCGAAAGGGGCCAACGTCCTGACTTTC
cdr3_aa: CASSHVGGGASKGANVLTF

clone_size: -
d_call: TRBD1
j_call: TRBJ1-4
v_call: TRBV23-1
cdr3_nt: TGCGCCAGCGGGACAGGGAGTGAAAAACTGTTTTTT
cdr3_aa: CASGTGSEKLFF

clone_size: -
d_call: -
j_call: TRBJ1-2
v_call: TRBV5-4
cdr3_nt: TGTGCCAGCAGCTTGCCCTTGGGCGGGGCGGCCTATGGCTACACCTTC
cdr3_aa: CASSLPLGGAAYGYTF

clone_size: few
d_call: -
j_call: TRBJ1-3
v_call: TRBV7-9
cdr3_nt: TGTGCCAGCAGCTTAGCAGTCCTTCCGACGAACACCATATATTTT
cdr3_aa: CASSLAVLPTNTIYF

clone_size: -
d_call: -
j_call: TRBJ1-2
v_call: TRBV5-5
cdr3_nt: TGTGCCAGCAGCTTCGGGCATCATGCTAACTATGGCTACACCTTC
cdr3_aa: CASSFGHHANYGYTF

clone_size: -
d_call: -
j_call: TRBJ1-4
v_call: TRBV5-1
cdr3_nt: TGCGCCAGCAGCTTGATGGGACAATATAATGAAAAACTGTTTTTT
cdr3_aa: CASSLMGQYNEKLFF

clone_size: -
d_call: -
j_call: TRBJ2-1
v_call: TRBV7-2
cdr3_nt: TGTGCCAGCAGCCCACAAGGGGCGCGGGGTGGCAATGAGCAGTTCTTC
cdr3_aa: CASSPQGARGGNEQFF

clone_size: -
d_call: -
j_call: TRBJ2-2
v_call: TRBV7-3
cdr3_nt: TGTGCCAGCAGCGCTTCGGGACAGAACACCGGGGAGCTGTTTTTT
cdr3_aa: CASSASGQNTGELFF

clone_size: -
d_call: -
j_call: TRBJ1-6
v_call: TRBV5-6
cdr3_nt: TGTGCCAGCAGCTTATGGGACTGGCCTTCCTATAATTCACCCCTCCACTTT
cdr3_aa: CASSLWDWPSYNSPLHF

clone_size: -
d_call: -
j_call: TRBJ1-1
v_call: TRBV19
cdr3_nt: TGTGCCAGTAGACAATACAGCAATACAGGGATCGCTGAAGCTTTCTTT
cdr3_aa: CASRQYSNTGIAEAFF

clone_size: -
d_call: -
j_call: TRBJ2-7
v_call: TRBV5-1
cdr3_nt: TGCGCCAGCGGCACGGGGGGCCAGGGCTACGAGCAGTACTTC
cdr3_aa: CASGTGGQGYEQYF

clone_size: few
d_call: -
j_call: TRBJ1-6
v_call: TRBV14
cdr3_nt: TGTGCCAGCAGCCACTCACACGGAGGTAATTCACCCCTCCACTTT
cdr3_aa: CASSHSHGGNSPLHF

clone_size: few
d_call: -
j_call: TRBJ1-1
v_call: TRBV19
cdr3_nt: TGTGCCAGTAGTGCAGGTACCACTGAAGCTTTCTTT
cdr3_aa: CASSAGTTEAFF

clone_size: -
d_call: TRBD2
j_call: TRBJ2-4
v_call: TRBV4-1
cdr3_nt: TGCGCCAGCAGCCCGAGTCCTACTAGCGGGGGGGCCGGGAACATTCAGTACTTC
cdr3_aa: CASSPSPTSGGAGNIQYF

clone_size: -
d_call: -
j_call: TRBJ2-5
v_call: TRBV5-4
cdr3_nt: TGTGCCGGCAGCTTGGGCTTAGAAGAGACCCAGTACTTC
cdr3_aa: CAGSLGLEETQYF

clone_size: -
d_call: TRBD1
j_call: TRBJ2-1
v_call: TRBV9
cdr3_nt: TGTGCCAGCAGCCCACAAGGACAGGTATCTCGCAATGAGCAGTTCTTC
cdr3_aa: CASSPQGQVSRNEQFF

clone_size: medium-sized
d_call: TRBD2
j_call: TRBJ2-1
v_call: TRBV5-1
cdr3_nt: TGCGCCAGCAGCTCAGGACTAGCGGGGGGGCCTACTACTTACAATGAGCAGTTCTTC
cdr3_aa: CASSSGLAGGPTTYNEQFF

clone_size: -
d_call: TRBD2
j_call: TRBJ2-1
v_call: TRBV12-5
cdr3_nt: TGTGCTAGTGGCCTTAGCGGGGGCTCCTACAATGAGCAGTTCTTC
cdr3_aa: CASGLSGGSYNEQFF

clone_size: -
d_call: TRBD2
j_call: TRBJ2-3
v_call: TRBV11-3
cdr3_nt: TGTGCCAGCAGCCTGGGACTAGCGGGGAGCACAGATACGCAGTATTTT
cdr3_aa: CASSLGLAGSTDTQYF

clone_size: -
d_call: -
j_call: TRBJ2-7
v_call: TRBV6-6
cdr3_nt: TGTGCCAGCACCACGACAGGCGAGCAGTACTTC
cdr3_aa: CASTTTGEQYF

clone_size: -
d_call: -
j_call: TRBJ1-1
v_call: TRBV4-1
cdr3_nt: TGCGCCAGCAGCCATCGACAGGAGTACACTGAAGCTTTCTTT
cdr3_aa: CASSHRQEYTEAFF

clone_size: -
d_call: TRBD1
j_call: TRBJ2-7
v_call: TRBV5-4
cdr3_nt: TGTGCCAGCAGCGGCCGGGACAGGGACTCCAACGAGCAGTACTTC
cdr3_aa: CASSGRDRDSNEQYF

clone_size: few
d_call: -
j_call: TRBJ1-4
v_call: TRBV15
cdr3_nt: TGTGCCACCAGGGAGGGACGGTCCGACCTTCAAAAACTGTTTTTT
cdr3_aa: CATREGRSDLQKLFF

clone_size: -
d_call: -
j_call: TRBJ1-2
v_call: TRBV2
cdr3_nt: TGTGCCAGCAGTGAAAACAAAAACTATGGCTACACCTTC
cdr3_aa: CASSENKNYGYTF

clone_size: -
d_call: -
j_call: TRBJ1-2
v_call: TRBV16
cdr3_nt: TGTGCCAGCAGCCAAGGCAGGGAGGCATATGGCTACACCTTC
cdr3_aa: CASSQGREAYGYTF

clone_size: -
d_call: -
j_call: TRBJ2-7
v_call: TRBV7-9
cdr3_nt: TGTGCCAGCAGCCGCTCCTACGAGCAGTACTTC
cdr3_aa: CASSRSYEQYF